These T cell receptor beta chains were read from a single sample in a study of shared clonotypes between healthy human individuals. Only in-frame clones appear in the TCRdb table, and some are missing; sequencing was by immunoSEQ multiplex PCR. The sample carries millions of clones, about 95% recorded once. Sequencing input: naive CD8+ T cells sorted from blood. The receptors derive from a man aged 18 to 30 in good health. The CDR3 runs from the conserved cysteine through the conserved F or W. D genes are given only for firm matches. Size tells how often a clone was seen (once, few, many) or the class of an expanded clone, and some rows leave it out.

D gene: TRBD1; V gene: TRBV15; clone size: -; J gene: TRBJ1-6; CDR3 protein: CATTIDRGGSPLHF; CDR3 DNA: TGTGCCACCACTATAGACAGGGGGGGTTCACCCCTCCACTTT
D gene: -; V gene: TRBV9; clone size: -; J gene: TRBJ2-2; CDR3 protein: CASSPGGSGELFF; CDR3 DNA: TGTGCCAGCAGCCCAGGGGGGTCCGGGGAGCTGTTTTTT
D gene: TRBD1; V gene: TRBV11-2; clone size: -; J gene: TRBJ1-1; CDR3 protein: CASSPGGGGRTEAFF; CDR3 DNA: TGTGCCAGCAGCCCCGGGGGAGGGGGCCGAACTGAAGCTTTCTTT
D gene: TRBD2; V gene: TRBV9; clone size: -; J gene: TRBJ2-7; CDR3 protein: CASSKGLAGWEQYF; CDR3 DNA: TGTGCCAGCAGCAAAGGACTAGCGGGATGGGAGCAGTACTTC
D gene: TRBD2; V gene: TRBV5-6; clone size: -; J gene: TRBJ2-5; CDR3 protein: CASSKRGAGGPWETQYF; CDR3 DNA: TGTGCCAGCAGCAAACGTGGAGCGGGGGGGCCGTGGGAGACCCAGTACTTC
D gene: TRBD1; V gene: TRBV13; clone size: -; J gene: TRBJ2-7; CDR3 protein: CASSFRDRDYEQYF; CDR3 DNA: TGTGCCAGCAGCTTCCGGGACAGGGACTACGAGCAGTACTTC
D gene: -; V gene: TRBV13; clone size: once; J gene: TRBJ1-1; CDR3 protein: CASSPRGIEAFF; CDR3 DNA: TGTGCCAGCAGCCCACGCGGGATAGAAGCTTTCTTT
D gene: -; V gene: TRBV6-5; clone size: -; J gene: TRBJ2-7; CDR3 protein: CASSYSSSRDYEQYF; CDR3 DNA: TGTGCCAGCAGTTACTCTTCCTCCAGGGACTACGAGCAGTACTTC
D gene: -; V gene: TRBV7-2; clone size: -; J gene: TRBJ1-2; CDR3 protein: CASSLGYYGYTF; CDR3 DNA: TGTGCCAGCAGCTTAGGGTACTATGGCTACACCTTC
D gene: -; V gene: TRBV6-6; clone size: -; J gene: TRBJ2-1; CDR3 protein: CASSYHRGAGEQFF; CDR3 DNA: TGTGCCAGCAGTTACCATAGAGGTGCAGGGGAGCAGTTCTTC
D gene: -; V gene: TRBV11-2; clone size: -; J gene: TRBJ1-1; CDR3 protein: CASSNRDPSSELHTEAFF; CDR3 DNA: TGTGCCAGCAGCAACAGGGACCCCTCGTCAGAGCTGCACACTGAAGCTTTCTTT
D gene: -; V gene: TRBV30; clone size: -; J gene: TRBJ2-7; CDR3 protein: CAWTGDVFHEQYF; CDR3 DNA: TGTGCCTGGACGGGGGACGTATTTCACGAGCAGTACTTC
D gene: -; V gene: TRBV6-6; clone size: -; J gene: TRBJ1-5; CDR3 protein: CASSPVGGGQPQHF; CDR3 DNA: TGTGCCAGCAGCCCGGTTGGAGGAGGTCAGCCCCAGCATTTT
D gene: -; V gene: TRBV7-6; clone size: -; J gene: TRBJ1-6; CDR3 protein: CASSLAGENSPLHF; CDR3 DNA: TGTGCCAGCAGCTTGGCAGGGGAGAATTCACCCCTCCACTTT
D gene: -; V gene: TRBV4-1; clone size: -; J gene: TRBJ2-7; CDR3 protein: CASSQAPGGGGAYEQYF; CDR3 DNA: TGCGCCAGCAGCCAGGCCCCTGGGGGAGGGGGGGCCTACGAGCAGTACTTC
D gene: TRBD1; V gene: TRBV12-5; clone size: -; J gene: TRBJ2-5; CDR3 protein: CASGGGQGLETQYF; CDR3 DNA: TGTGCTAGTGGGGGGGGACAGGGCTTGGAGACCCAGTACTTC
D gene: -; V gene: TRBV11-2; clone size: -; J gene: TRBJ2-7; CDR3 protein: CASSLVLGSYEQYF; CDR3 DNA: TGTGCCAGCAGCTTAGTTCTGGGATCCTACGAGCAGTACTTC